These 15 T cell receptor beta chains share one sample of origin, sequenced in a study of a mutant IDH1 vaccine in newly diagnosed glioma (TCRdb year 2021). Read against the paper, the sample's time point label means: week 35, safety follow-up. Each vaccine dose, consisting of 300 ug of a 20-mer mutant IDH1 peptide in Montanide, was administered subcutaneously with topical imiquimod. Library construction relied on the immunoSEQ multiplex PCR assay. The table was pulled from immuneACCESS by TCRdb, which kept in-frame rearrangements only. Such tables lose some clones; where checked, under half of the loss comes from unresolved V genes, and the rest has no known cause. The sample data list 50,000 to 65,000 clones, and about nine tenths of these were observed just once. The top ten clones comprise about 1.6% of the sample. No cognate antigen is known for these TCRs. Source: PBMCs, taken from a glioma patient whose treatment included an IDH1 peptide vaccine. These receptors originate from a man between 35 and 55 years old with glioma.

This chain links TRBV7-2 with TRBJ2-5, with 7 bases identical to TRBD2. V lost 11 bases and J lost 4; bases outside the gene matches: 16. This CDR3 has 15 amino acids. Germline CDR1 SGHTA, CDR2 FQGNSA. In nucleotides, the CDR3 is TGTGCCTCGCAGCCAAACGGACTAGTGCTAGAGACCCAGTACTTC. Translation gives CASQPNGLVLETQYF.

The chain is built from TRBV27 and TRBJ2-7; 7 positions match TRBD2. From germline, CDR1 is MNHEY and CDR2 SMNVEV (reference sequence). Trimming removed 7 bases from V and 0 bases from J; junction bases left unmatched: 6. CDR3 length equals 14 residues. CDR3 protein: CASMGLAASYEQYF. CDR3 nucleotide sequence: TGTGCCAGCATGGGGCTAGCGGCCTCCTACGAGCAGTACTTC.

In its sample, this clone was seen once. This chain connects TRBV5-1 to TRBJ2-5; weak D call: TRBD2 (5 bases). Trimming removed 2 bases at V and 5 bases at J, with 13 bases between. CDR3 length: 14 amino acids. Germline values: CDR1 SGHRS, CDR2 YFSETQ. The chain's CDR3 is CASSFSGGYETQYF. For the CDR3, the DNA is TGCGCCAGCAGCTTCTCCGGAGGTTACGAGACCCAGTACTTC. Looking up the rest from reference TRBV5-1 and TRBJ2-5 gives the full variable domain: KAGVTQTPRYLIKTRGQQVTLSCSPISGHRSVSWYQQTPGQGLQFLFEYFSETQRNKGNFPGRFSGRQFSNSRSEMNVSTLELGDSALYLCASSFSGGYETQYFGPGTRLLVL.

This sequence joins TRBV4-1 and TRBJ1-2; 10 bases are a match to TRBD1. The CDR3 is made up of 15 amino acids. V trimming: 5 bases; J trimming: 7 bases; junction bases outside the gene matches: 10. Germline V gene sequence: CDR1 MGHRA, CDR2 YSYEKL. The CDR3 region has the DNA TGCGCCAGCAGCACACCGGGACAGGGGATCGGTGGCTACACCTTC. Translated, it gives CASSTPGQGIGGYTF.

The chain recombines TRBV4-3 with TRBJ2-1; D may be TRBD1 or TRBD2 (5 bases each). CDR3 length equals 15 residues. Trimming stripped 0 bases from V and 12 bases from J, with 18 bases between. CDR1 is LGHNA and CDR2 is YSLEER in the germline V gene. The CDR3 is CASSQEAKEGTMQFF. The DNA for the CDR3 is TGCGCCAGCAGCCAAGAGGCAAAGGAAGGGACCATGCAGTTCTTC.

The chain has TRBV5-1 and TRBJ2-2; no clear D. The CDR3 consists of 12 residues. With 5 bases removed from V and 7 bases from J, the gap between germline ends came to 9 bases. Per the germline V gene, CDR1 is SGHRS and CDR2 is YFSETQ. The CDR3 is CASRYYRGELFF. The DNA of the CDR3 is TGCGCCAGCAGATATTATCGCGGGGAGCTGTTTTTT. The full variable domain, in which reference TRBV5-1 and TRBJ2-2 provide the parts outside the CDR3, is KAGVTQTPRYLIKTRGQQVTLSCSPISGHRSVSWYQQTPGQGLQFLFEYFSETQRNKGNFPGRFSGRQFSNSRSEMNVSTLELGDSALYLCASRYYRGELFFGEGSRLTVL.

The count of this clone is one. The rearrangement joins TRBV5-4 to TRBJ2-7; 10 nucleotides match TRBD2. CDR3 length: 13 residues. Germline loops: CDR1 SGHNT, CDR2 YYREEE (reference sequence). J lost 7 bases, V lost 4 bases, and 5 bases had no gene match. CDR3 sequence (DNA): TGTGCCAGCAGCAAGGGGACTAGCGATGAGCAGTACTTC. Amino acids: CASSKGTSDEQYF.

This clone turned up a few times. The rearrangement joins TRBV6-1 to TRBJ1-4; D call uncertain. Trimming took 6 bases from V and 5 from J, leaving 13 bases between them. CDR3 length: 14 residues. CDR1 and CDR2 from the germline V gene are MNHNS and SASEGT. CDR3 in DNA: TGTGCCAGCAGCACGCAGGCGCAAAATGAAAAACTGTTTTTT. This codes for CASSTQAQNEKLFF.

The CDR3 loop is CASSLMVEMKTQYF. CDR3 bases: TGTGCCAGCAGCTTAATGGTAGAAATGAAGACCCAGTACTTC. This rearrangement joins TRBV7-9 to TRBJ2-5; the D is unclear. The germline gives CDR1 SEHNR, CDR2 FQNEAQ (reference sequence). V dropped 2 bases and J dropped 6 bases, with 13 bases sitting between them. The CDR3 extends over 14 amino acids.

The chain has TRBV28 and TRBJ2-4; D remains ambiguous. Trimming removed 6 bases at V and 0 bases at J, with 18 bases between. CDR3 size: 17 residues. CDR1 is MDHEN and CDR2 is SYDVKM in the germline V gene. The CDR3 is CASRGSRQLVAKNIQYF. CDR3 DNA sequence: TGTGCCAGCAGAGGGTCAAGGCAACTTGTAGCCAAAAACATTCAGTACTTC.

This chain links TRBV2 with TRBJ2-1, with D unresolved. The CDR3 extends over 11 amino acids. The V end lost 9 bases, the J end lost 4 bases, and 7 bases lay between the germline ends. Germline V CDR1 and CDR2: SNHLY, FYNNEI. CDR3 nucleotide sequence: TGTGCCAGTTCGGTATACAATGAGCAGTTCTTC. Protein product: CASSVYNEQFF. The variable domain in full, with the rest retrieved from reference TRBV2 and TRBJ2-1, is EPEVTQTPSHQVTQMGQEVILRCVPISNHLYFYWYRQILGQKVEFLVSFYNNEISEKSEIFDDQFSVERPDGSNFTLKIRSTKLEDSAMYFCASSVYNEQFFGPGTRLTVL.

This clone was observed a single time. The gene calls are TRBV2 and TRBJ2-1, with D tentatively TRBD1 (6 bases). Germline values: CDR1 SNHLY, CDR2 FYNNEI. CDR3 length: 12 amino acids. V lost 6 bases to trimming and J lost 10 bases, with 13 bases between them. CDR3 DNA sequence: TGTGCCAGCAGGATCGAAACAGGGGAGCAGTTCTTC. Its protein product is CASRIETGEQFF.

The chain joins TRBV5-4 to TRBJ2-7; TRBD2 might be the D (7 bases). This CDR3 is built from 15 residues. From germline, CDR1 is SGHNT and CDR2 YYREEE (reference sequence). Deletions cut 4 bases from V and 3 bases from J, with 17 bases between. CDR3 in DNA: TGTGCCAGCAGCCCGGGGGGCGGGGAGCTCTACGAGCAGTACTTC. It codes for CASSPGGGELYEQYF.

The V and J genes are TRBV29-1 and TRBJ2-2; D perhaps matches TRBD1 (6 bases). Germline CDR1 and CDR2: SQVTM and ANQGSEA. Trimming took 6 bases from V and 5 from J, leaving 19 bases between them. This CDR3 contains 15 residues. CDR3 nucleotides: TGCAGCGTCCAAGGATTGACAGGCGGTACCGGGGAGCTGTTTTTT. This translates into CSVQGLTGGTGELFF.

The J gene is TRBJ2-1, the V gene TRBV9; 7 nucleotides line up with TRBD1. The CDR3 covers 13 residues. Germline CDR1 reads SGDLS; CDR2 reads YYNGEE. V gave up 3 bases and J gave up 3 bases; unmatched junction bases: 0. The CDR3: CASSGQGYNEQFF. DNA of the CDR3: TGTGCCAGCAGCGGACAGGGCTACAATGAGCAGTTCTTC.